This T cell receptor beta chain was profiled in a study of cytomegalovirus exposure and HLA in healthy donors. On this clone: Antigen unknown.

The CDR3 has 14 residues. CDR1 is MDHEN, CDR2 SYDVKM, per germline. Trimming removed 4 bases at V and 5 bases at J, with 12 bases between. Study-wide points: Sequencing probably produced one cluster of sequence variants that were highly shared.

PCR was performed using 60 Vbeta and 13 Jbeta primers. The assay was immunoSEQ multiplex PCR, and TCRdb's table has in-frame clones only and misses some. The repertoire holds about 190,000 clones, about 85% seen once, with around 1% in the top ten. The gene calls are TRBV28 and TRBJ1-5; D may be TRBD1 (6 bases). Sequencing input: PBMCs. This clonotype was sampled from a boy between 2 and 10 years old in good health and CMV-seronegative. CDR3 DNA: TGTGCCAGCAGTTCCCGTACAGGGTATCAGCCCCAGCATTTT. Protein sequence: CASSSRTGYQPQHF.